Listed here is a single T cell receptor (beta chain). Its target is not known. Deletions cut 5 bases from V and 8 bases from J, with 12 bases between. Germline lookup yields CDR1 SGHTA and CDR2 FQGNSA. The CDR3 is made up of 13 amino acids. The data were taken from a study of T cell responses to AZD1222 COVID-19 vaccine. Study summary: Investigators merged groups given second doses at roughly 4 or roughly 12 weeks. Notes on the study in general: The CD4 TCRs associated with vaccination extended across spike and predominated at 160-218 and 743-854. Spike-specific TCR breadth and depth went up after people got two AZD1222 doses. Clonal diversity was possibly underestimated, and the donors were mostly white British, with more females.

Profiling relied on immunoSEQ multiplex PCR, and the TCRdb table lists in-frame clones only, not all of them. The sample lists fewer than 110,000 clones; around nine tenths were seen once. Specimen: peripheral blood, collected on day 0 of AZD1222 vaccination. The rearrangement joins TRBV7-2 to TRBJ1-4; D not resolved. The sequence was collected from an adult in good health. The CDR3 DNA is TGTGCCAGCAGCCCCAGTGACTTCGAAAAACTGTTTTTT. Amino acid sequence: CASSPSDFEKLFF.